The 5 T cell receptor beta chains below were found in one sample sequenced in a study of CD8 T cells in Susac syndrome. Random hexamers primed reverse transcription of about 0.5 to 1 ug RNA. TCRdb reprocessed the immunoSEQ multiplex PCR reads via MiXCR and lists one record per CDR3 protein. This table has roughly 130,000 distinct CDR3 sequences, 96% appearing once. The specimen was CD4+ T cells from PBMCs. Source of these receptors: a human donor with Susac syndrome.

The chain's CDR3 is CASSQERSLQPQHF. CDR3 in DNA: TGCGCCAGCAGCCAAGAAAGGTCATTGCAGCCCCAGCATTTT. The V gene is TRBV4-1, the J gene TRBJ1-5; D unresolved. Germline loops: CDR1 MGHRA, CDR2 YSYEKL. V was cut by 0 bases and J by 7 bases, with 10 bases left in between. There are 14 residues in the CDR3.

This chain links TRBV29-1 with TRBJ2-5; TRBD2 aligns across 9 bases. V was pared by 8 bases and J by 2 bases, with 9 bases of the junction left unmatched. The CDR3 loop spans 14 amino acids. Germline V gives CDR1 SQVTM, CDR2 ANQGSEA. The CDR3 region is CSSSGTRGQETQYF. DNA of the CDR3: TGCAGCTCTAGCGGGACTCGGGGACAAGAGACCCAGTACTTC.

This chain joins TRBV30 and TRBJ1-1, with D hard to call. The V and J ends lost 0 bases and 1 base respectively, with 6 bases between them. The CDR3 runs to 13 residues. Per germline, CDR1 GTSNPN and CDR2 SVGIG (reference sequence). CDR3 region: CAWSVYRNTEAFF. CDR3 nucleotides: TGTGCCTGGAGTGTATACAGGAACACTGAAGCTTTCTTT.

This clonotype was recorded once. This chain's CDR3 is CSAASGLQFF. CDR3 nucleotide sequence: TGCAGTGCCGCCTCGGGACTGCAGTTCTTC. The chain links TRBV20-1 to TRBJ2-1, with TRBD2 as a possible D gene (6 bases). V lost 6 bases to trimming and J lost 12 bases, with 12 bases between them. Germline V CDR1 and CDR2: DFQATT, SNEGSKA (reference sequence). The CDR3 covers 10 residues.

The gene calls are TRBV20-1 and TRBJ1-4, with TRBD1 as a possible D gene (6 bases). The CDR3 runs to 12 residues. V was cut by 6 bases and J by 8 bases, with 13 bases left in between. From germline, CDR1 is DFQATT and CDR2 SNEGSKA (reference sequence). The CDR3 protein is CSARVQGEKLFF. The CDR3 bases are TGCAGTGCCCGCGTGCAGGGGGAAAAACTGTTTTTT.